These T cell receptor beta chains were read from a single sample in a study of monozygotic twins with inflammatory bowel disease. TCRdb reanalyzed the 5' RACE reads, giving one entry per CDR3 protein sequence and no DNA. The listing contains about 380,000 distinct CDR3 sequences. What was sequenced was blood. The receptors here all came from a human donor with ulcerative colitis or Crohn's disease, or a healthy co-twin of an affected twin (not recorded which). Each CDR3 is given with its conserved first and last residue.

V	J	length	CDR3
TRBV18	TRBJ1-1	15	CASSPPRDRESEAFF
TRBV5-4	TRBJ2-6	15	CASSLALSGANVLTF
TRBV30	TRBJ2-7	12	CAWSPSYYEQYF
TRBV12-3/TRBV12-4	TRBJ2-3	12	CASSTGTVTQYF
TRBV7-2	TRBJ2-1	14	CASSLARFSGEQFF
TRBV12-3/TRBV12-4	TRBJ1-5	14	CASSAGQGLQPQHF
TRBV7-9	TRBJ1-2	17	CASSLPGTGQANYGYTF
TRBV3-1	TRBJ1-5	13	CASSQGTTGSQHF
TRBV10-3	TRBJ2-3	15	CAISEWEGRTDTQYF
TRBV12-3/TRBV12-4	TRBJ2-7	15	CASSRRQGNSYEQYF
TRBV12-3/TRBV12-4	TRBJ2-4	15	CASSGTGVAKNIQYF
TRBV6-5	TRBJ2-6	17	CASSLTGTVLGANVLTF
TRBV5-4	TRBJ2-3	14	CASSLPADTDTQYF
TRBV12-3/TRBV12-4	TRBJ2-3	14	CASVRGQITDTQYF
TRBV9	TRBJ2-7	15	CASSVEWDSTYEQYF
TRBV4-1	TRBJ1-6	15	CASSQVTVSPSPLHF
TRBV2	TRBJ2-7	16	CASSTRDRGLVYEQYF
TRBV4-2	TRBJ1-2	19	CASTRGGGQVYGLNYGYTF
TRBV6-1	TRBJ1-3	15	CASSPTGTTGNTIYF
TRBV4-3	TRBJ2-1	17	CASSPFGGGEPYNEQFF
TRBV29-1	TRBJ2-5	15	CSVGLLGSIGETQYF
TRBV12-3/TRBV12-4	TRBJ1-1	13	CASSTRANTEAFF
TRBV7-2	TRBJ2-7	13	CASSLGPGYEQYF
TRBV6-1	TRBJ1-2	14	CASTTWRRRDGYTF
TRBV5-1	TRBJ2-3	14	CASSLAFGPDTQYF
TRBV7-3	TRBJ2-7	15	CASSSQPTTEGEQYF
TRBV12-3/TRBV12-4	TRBJ2-7	14	CASSFRQGSYEQYF
TRBV27	TRBJ2-1	11	CASSLGWEEFF
TRBV20-1	TRBJ1-5	15	CSARRGTASNQPQHF
TRBV25-1	TRBJ2-2	14	CASSEGQDTGELFF
TRBV5-1	TRBJ2-5	14	CASSLEPGGETQYF
TRBV4-2	TRBJ2-7	20	CASSQESPGISGGSTYEQYF
TRBV5-1	TRBJ1-1	13	CASGQTLNTEAFF
TRBV5-1	TRBJ2-3	14	CASRQVLVTDTQYF
TRBV4-3	TRBJ2-3	15	CASSQWRGRGDTQYF